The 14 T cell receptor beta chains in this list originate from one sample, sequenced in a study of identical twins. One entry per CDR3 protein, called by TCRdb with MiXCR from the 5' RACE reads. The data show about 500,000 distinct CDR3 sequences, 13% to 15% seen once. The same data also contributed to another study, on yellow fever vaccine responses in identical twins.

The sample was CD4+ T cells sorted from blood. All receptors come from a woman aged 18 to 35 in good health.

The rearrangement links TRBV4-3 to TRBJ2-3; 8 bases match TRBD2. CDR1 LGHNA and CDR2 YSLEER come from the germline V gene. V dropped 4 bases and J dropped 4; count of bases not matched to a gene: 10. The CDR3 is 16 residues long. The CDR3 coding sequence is TGCGCCAGCAGCCCACGGCCAGCGGGAGACGCAGATACGCAGTATTTT. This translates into CASSPRPAGDADTQYF.

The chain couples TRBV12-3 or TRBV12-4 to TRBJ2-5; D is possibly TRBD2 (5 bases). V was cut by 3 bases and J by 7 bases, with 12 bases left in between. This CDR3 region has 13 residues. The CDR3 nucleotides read TGTGCCAGCAGTTTCGCAGATCGGGGGACCCAGTACTTC. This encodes CASSFADRGTQYF.

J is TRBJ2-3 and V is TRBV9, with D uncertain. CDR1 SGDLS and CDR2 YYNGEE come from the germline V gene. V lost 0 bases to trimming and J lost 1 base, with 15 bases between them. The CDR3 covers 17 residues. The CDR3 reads CASSVGSSRGGTDTQYF. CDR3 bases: TGTGCCAGCAGCGTAGGGTCTTCCCGAGGCGGCACAGATACGCAGTATTTT.

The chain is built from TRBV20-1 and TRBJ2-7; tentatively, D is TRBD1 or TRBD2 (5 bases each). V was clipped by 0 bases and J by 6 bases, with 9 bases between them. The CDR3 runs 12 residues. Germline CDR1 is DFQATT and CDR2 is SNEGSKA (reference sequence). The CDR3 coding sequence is TGCAGTGCTAGAGATCATGGGGGCGAGCAGTACTTC. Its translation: CSARDHGGEQYF.

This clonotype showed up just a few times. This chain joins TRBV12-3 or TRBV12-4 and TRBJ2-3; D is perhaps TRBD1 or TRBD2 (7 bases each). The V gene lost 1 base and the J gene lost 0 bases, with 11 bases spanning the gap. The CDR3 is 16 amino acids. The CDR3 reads CASSLGEGQSTDTQYF. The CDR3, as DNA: TGTGCCAGCAGTTTAGGGGAGGGACAGAGCACAGATACGCAGTATTTT.

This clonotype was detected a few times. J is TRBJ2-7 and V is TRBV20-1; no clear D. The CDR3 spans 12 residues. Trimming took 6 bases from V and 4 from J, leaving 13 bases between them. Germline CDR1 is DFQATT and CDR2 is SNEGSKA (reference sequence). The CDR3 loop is CSAPVKLYEQYF. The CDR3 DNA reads TGCAGTGCCCCGGTTAAGCTTTACGAGCAGTACTTC.

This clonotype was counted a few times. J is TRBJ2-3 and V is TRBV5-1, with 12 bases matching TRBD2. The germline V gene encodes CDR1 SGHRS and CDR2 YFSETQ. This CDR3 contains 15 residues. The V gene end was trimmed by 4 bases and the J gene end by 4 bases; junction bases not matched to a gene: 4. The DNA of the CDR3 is TGCGCCAGCAGCGGTACTAGCGGGGGGTCAGATACGCAGTATTTT. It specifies CASSGTSGGSDTQYF.

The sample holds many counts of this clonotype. The CDR3 region is CASTYQETQYF. The DNA for the CDR3 is TGTGCCAGTACATATCAAGAGACCCAGTACTTC. V and J are TRBV2 and TRBJ2-5, with D unclear. Trimming removed 9 bases at V and 2 bases at J, with 7 bases between. This CDR3 has 11 amino acids. Germline values: CDR1 SNHLY, CDR2 FYNNEI.

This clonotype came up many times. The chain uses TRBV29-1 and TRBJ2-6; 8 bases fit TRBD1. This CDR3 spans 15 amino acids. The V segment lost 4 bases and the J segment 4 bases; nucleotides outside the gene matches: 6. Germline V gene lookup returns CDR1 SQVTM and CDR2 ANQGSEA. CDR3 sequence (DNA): TGCAGCGTTGCCCAGGGGGCGACAGGGGCCAACGTCCTGACTTTC. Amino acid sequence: CSVAQGATGANVLTF.

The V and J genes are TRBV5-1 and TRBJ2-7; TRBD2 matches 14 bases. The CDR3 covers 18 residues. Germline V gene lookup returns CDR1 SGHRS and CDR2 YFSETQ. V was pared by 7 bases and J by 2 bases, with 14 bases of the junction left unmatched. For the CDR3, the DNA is TGCGCCAGCGGACCCGGACTAGCGGGGGGCTTACTAACCTACGAGCAGTACTTC. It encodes CASGPGLAGGLLTYEQYF.

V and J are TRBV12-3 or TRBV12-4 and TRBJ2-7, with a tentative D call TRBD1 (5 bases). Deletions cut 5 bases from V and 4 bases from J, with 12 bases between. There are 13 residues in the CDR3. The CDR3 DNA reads TGTGCCAGCAGTCTGGACAATGCGTACGAGCAGTACTTC. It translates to CASSLDNAYEQYF.

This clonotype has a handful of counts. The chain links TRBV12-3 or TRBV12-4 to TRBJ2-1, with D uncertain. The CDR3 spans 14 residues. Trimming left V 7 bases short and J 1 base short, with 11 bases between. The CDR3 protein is CASTAYMSYNEQFF. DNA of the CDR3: TGTGCCAGCACAGCATACATGTCCTACAATGAGCAGTTCTTC.

The CDR3 nucleotides read TGCAGTGCTGGCCAGGACAGTCTCGGGGACACTGAAGCTTTCTTT. The encoded protein is CSAGQDSLGDTEAFF. The chain uses TRBV20-1 and TRBJ1-1; the D gene is possibly TRBD1 (6 bases). Trimming took 5 bases from V and 3 from J, leaving 19 bases between them. The CDR3 is made up of 15 amino acids. CDR1 and CDR2 from the germline V gene are DFQATT and SNEGSKA (reference sequence).

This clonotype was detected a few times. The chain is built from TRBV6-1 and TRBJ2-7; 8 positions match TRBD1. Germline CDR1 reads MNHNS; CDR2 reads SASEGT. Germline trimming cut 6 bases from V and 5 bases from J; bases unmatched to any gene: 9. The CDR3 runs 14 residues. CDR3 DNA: TGTGCCAGCAGCCGGGGACAGGCCAACCACGAGCAGTACTTC. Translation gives CASSRGQANHEQYF.